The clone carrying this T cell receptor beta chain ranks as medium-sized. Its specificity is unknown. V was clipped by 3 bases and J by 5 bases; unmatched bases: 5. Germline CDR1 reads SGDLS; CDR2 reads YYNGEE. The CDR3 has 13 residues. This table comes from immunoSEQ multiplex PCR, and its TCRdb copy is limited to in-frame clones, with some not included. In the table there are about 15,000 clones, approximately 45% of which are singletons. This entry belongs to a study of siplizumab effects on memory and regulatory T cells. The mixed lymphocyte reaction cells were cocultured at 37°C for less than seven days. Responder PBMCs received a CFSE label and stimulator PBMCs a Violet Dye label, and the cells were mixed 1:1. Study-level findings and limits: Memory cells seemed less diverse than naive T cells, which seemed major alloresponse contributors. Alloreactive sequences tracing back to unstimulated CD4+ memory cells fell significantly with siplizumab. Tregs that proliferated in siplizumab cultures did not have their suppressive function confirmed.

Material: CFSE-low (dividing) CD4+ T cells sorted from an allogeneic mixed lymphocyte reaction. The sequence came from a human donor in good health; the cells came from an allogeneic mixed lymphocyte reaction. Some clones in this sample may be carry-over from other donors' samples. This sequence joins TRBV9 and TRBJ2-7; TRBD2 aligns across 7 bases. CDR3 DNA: TGTGCCAGCAGCGGGACTAGAGGCAACGAGCAGTACTTC. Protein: CASSGTRGNEQYF.